These 24 T cell receptor beta chains came from one sample sequenced in a study of cytomegalovirus exposure and HLA in healthy donors. The PCR was carried out with 60 Vbeta primers and 13 Jbeta primers. TCRdb's copy holds only in-frame clones and misses some; the assay was immunoSEQ multiplex PCR. The sample records about 150,000 clones, 50% to 75% being singletons. The material sequenced was PBMCs. Receptors were obtained from a woman aged 30 to 39 in good health and CMV-seropositive.

The gene calls are TRBV5-6 and TRBJ1-2; the D gene is possibly TRBD1 (6 bases). This CDR3 region has 13 residues. Germline V lookup: CDR1 SGHDT, CDR2 YYEEEE. With 4 bases removed from V and 5 bases from J, the gap between germline ends came to 12 bases. DNA of the CDR3: TGTGCCAGCAGCCCGGGGGGGGCTTATGGCTACACCTTC. As protein: CASSPGGAYGYTF.

The chain is built from TRBV28 and TRBJ1-4; 7 bases map to TRBD1. V trimming: 7 bases; J trimming: 7 bases; junction bases outside the gene matches: 9. Germline V CDR1 and CDR2: MDHEN, SYDVKM. This CDR3 region has 14 residues. The CDR3 spells CASTQTGFGEKLFF. The CDR3 nucleotides are TGTGCCAGCACCCAGACAGGGTTTGGTGAAAAACTGTTTTTT. Full variable domain (outside the CDR3, taken from reference TRBV28 and TRBJ1-4): DVKVTQSSRYLVKRTGEKVFLECVQDMDHENMFWYRQDPGLGLRLIYFSYDVKMKEKGDIPEGYSVSREKKERFSLILESASTNQTSMYLCASTQTGFGEKLFFGSGTQLSVL.

V usage is TRBV29-1 and J usage is TRBJ2-7; maybe TRBD2 (6 bases). Trimming took off 7 bases at V and 0 bases at J, with 13 bases between the two ends. The CDR3 spans 13 residues. Germline V gene lookup returns CDR1 SQVTM and CDR2 ANQGSEA. The CDR3 here is CSAVGGASYEQYF. The CDR3 DNA follows: TGCAGCGCCGTCGGGGGAGCCTCCTACGAGCAGTACTTC.

This chain connects TRBV5-1 to TRBJ1-1; D is uncertain. This CDR3 has 13 amino acids. Germline V gives CDR1 SGHRS, CDR2 YFSETQ. Trimming took off 2 bases at V and 0 bases at J, with 5 bases between the two ends. CDR3 DNA: TGCGCCAGCAGCTTTAACATGAACACTGAAGCTTTCTTT. Protein sequence: CASSFNMNTEAFF.

CDR3 protein: CASSIGGTMEKLFF. The CDR3, as DNA: TGTGCCAGTAGTATAGGGGGCACCATGGAAAAACTGTTTTTT. V usage is TRBV19 and J usage is TRBJ1-4; D is possibly TRBD1 (5 bases). The CDR3 consists of 14 residues. V was cut by 1 base and J by 8 bases, with 11 bases left in between. Germline assignment: CDR1 LNHDA and CDR2 SQIVND (reference sequence).

This clone was counted between two and nine times. The chain uses TRBV5-6 and TRBJ1-2; D is ambiguous. This CDR3 contains 12 residues. Trimming shortened V by 2 bases and J by 8 bases, and 10 bases separated the two germline ends. Germline CDR1 and CDR2: SGHDT and YYEEEE. The CDR3 DNA reads TGTGCCAGCAGCTTCGGGTATTCGGGCTACACCTTC. Its translation is CASSFGYSGYTF.

This clone was found a few times. This chain uses TRBV4-2 with TRBJ1-4; D not resolved. Trimming pared 0 bases from V and 4 bases from J, leaving 9 bases between. This CDR3 is built from 15 residues. The V gene's germline CDR1 is LGHNA and CDR2 YNFKEQ. CDR3 in amino acids: CASSQDFRSNEKLFF. In nucleotides, the CDR3 is TGTGCCAGCAGCCAAGATTTTAGGAGTAATGAAAAACTGTTTTTT.

This clone was detected only a few times. V is TRBV4-1 and J is TRBJ1-4; 10 bases map to TRBD1. The CDR3 consists of 16 residues. J gave up 8 bases and V 4 bases, and 10 bases lay outside the gene matches. Germline assignment: CDR1 MGHRA and CDR2 YSYEKL. The CDR3 nucleotides are TGCGCCAGCAGCCCAGGACCCGGGACAGGGGCAGAAAAACTGTTTTTT. Encoded protein: CASSPGPGTGAEKLFF.

V gene TRBV9 combines with J gene TRBJ2-7; TRBD2 matches 10 bases. Germline CDR1 and CDR2: SGDLS and YYNGEE. This CDR3 has 15 amino acids. V was clipped by 2 bases and J by 5 bases; unmatched bases: 7. The CDR3 DNA is TGTGCCAGCAGCGTGGAGCGGGGGGGACTTAACGAGCAGTACTTC. This encodes CASSVERGGLNEQYF.

This clone showed up just a few times. The rearrangement links TRBV6-6 to TRBJ2-3; unclear D gene. V shed 0 bases and J shed 6 bases, with 7 bases lying between them. The CDR3 runs to 13 residues. Per the germline V gene, CDR1 is MNHNY and CDR2 is SVGAGI (reference sequence). Here the CDR3 reads CASSYSLYDTQYF. As DNA, the CDR3 is TGTGCCAGCAGTTACTCTTTATATGATACGCAGTATTTT.

In this sample, this clone turned up a few times. The chain carries TRBV18 and TRBJ1-2; perhaps TRBD1 as D (6 bases). The germline V gene has CDR1 KGHSH and CDR2 LQKENI. The CDR3 has 14 residues. V dropped 3 bases and J dropped 5 bases, with 13 bases sitting between them. Here the CDR3 DNA reads TGTGCCAGCTCACCGACAGGAGACAATTATGGCTACACCTTC. This translates into CASSPTGDNYGYTF.

This sequence joins TRBV7-6 and TRBJ1-1; 8 bases are a match to TRBD1. The germline V gene encodes CDR1 SGHVS and CDR2 FNYEAQ. The junction had 5 bases not matched to a gene; V was cut back by 4 bases and J by 1 base. CDR3 size: 15 residues. CDR3 in DNA: TGTGCCAGCAGCTACAGACAGGGGAGGAACACTGAAGCTTTCTTT. As protein: CASSYRQGRNTEAFF.

The sample holds a few counts of this clone. The gene calls are TRBV4-1 and TRBJ1-1; D unresolved. The V gene's germline CDR1 is MGHRA and CDR2 YSYEKL. Trimming pared 4 bases from V and 3 bases from J, leaving 6 bases between. The CDR3 has 12 amino acids. The CDR3 DNA reads TGCGCCAGCAGCCGGAGGGACACTGAAGCTTTCTTT. Amino acids: CASSRRDTEAFF.

The CDR3 region is CASSYGTNEQFF. The CDR3 DNA follows: TGTGCCAGCAGCTACGGGACTAATGAGCAGTTCTTC. V gene TRBV11-2 combines with J gene TRBJ2-1; perhaps TRBD2 as D (6 bases). The length of the CDR3 is 12 residues. V was cut by 4 bases and J by 7 bases, with 8 bases left in between. Germline V gives CDR1 SGHAT, CDR2 FQNNGV.

The chain joins TRBV27 to TRBJ2-7; the D is unclear. The CDR3 is 12 residues long. V was cut by 6 bases and J by 0 bases, with 6 bases left in between. Germline values: CDR1 MNHEY, CDR2 SMNVEV (reference sequence). The DNA for the CDR3 is TGTGCCAGCAGCGGAGACTCCTACGAGCAGTACTTC. It encodes CASSGDSYEQYF.

This clone has only a few counts. The chain uses TRBV2 and TRBJ2-1; 7 bases line up with TRBD2. The V gene end was trimmed by 7 bases and the J gene end by 8 bases; junction bases not matched to a gene: 8. Germline V CDR1 and CDR2: SNHLY, FYNNEI. This CDR3 has 13 amino acids. CDR3 DNA: TGTGCCAGCAAGGGAGGGGTCTTGGATGAGCAGTTCTTC. The encoded protein is CASKGGVLDEQFF. Using reference TRBV2 and TRBJ2-1 for the parts outside the CDR3, the full variable domain is EPEVTQTPSHQVTQMGQEVILRCVPISNHLYFYWYRQILGQKVEFLVSFYNNEISEKSEIFDDQFSVERPDGSNFTLKIRSTKLEDSAMYFCASKGGVLDEQFFGPGTRLTVL.

This sequence joins TRBV5-4 and TRBJ2-7; TRBD1 might be the D (5 bases). CDR3 length: 13 residues. V lost 3 bases and J 4 bases, leaving 11 bases between the germline ends. Germline V gene sequence: CDR1 SGHNT, CDR2 YYREEE (reference sequence). In DNA, the CDR3 is TGTGCCAGCAGCTCCCGACAGCCTTACGAGCAGTACTTC. Amino acid sequence: CASSSRQPYEQYF.

The chain carries TRBV7-2 and TRBJ1-2; D is uncertain. This CDR3 is built from 13 residues. The germline CDR1 and CDR2 sequences are SGHTA and FQGNSA. V was pared by 1 base and J by 6 bases, with 9 bases between. The CDR3, as DNA: TGTGCCAGCAGCTTAGTTGGCAGGCATGGCTACACCTTC. Encoded protein: CASSLVGRHGYTF.

This chain joins TRBV9 and TRBJ1-2; 11 positions agree with TRBD1. CDR3 length: 16 residues. V lost 4 bases to trimming and J lost 4 bases; unmatched junction nucleotides: 9. CDR1 and CDR2 (germline): SGDLS, YYNGEE. The CDR3 nucleotides read TGTGCCAGCAGCTCCCGGGACAGGGGGGGGCCCTATGGCTACACCTTC. Translation gives CASSSRDRGGPYGYTF.

Notes on this clone: Additional DNA sequences in this sample encode the identical CDR3. The chain is built from TRBV5-1 and TRBJ2-1, with D perhaps TRBD2 (5 bases). This CDR3 is built from 14 residues. Trimming cost V 5 bases and J 6 bases, with 15 bases left between them. The germline V gene encodes CDR1 SGHRS and CDR2 YFSETQ. CDR3 sequence (DNA): TGCGCCAGCAGTCTAGGGCTAGCCGGCAATGAGCAGTTCTTC. Translation: CASSLGLAGNEQFF.

The CDR3 protein is CASSQDQTAGQPQHF. CDR3 sequence (DNA): TGCGCCAGCAGCCAAGACCAGACAGCGGGGCAGCCCCAGCATTTT. J is TRBJ1-5 and V is TRBV4-1, with D maybe TRBD1 (5 bases). CDR3 length: 15 residues. Trimming pared 0 bases from V and 7 bases from J, leaving 13 bases between. Germline V gene sequence: CDR1 MGHRA, CDR2 YSYEKL.

The chain combines TRBV7-8 with TRBJ2-7; D not resolved. This CDR3 contains 12 residues. V was pared by 5 bases and J by 6 bases, with 11 bases between. CDR1 and CDR2 from the germline V gene are SGHVS and FQNEAQ. CDR3 amino acids: CASSPPIGEQYF. CDR3 coding DNA: TGTGCCAGCAGCCCGCCTATCGGCGAGCAGTACTTC.

The rearrangement joins TRBV29-1 to TRBJ1-1, with 7 bases fitting TRBD1. Per germline, CDR1 SQVTM and CDR2 ANQGSEA. V shed 7 bases and J 2 bases; nucleotides not matched to a gene: 16. The CDR3 has 16 amino acids. The CDR3 DNA sequence: TGCAGCGCCGCAAAGATCCCTGGACAGGTAAACACTGAAGCTTTCTTT. Translation: CSAAKIPGQVNTEAFF.

The CDR3 sequence is CASSFGVKNIQYF. The CDR3 DNA is TGTGCCAGCAGCTTCGGGGTCAAAAACATTCAGTACTTC. The rearrangement links TRBV7-9 to TRBJ2-4, with a tentative D call TRBD2 (5 bases). V gave up 3 bases and J gave up 3 bases, with 6 bases separating them. This CDR3 spans 13 amino acids. CDR1 and CDR2 from the germline V gene are SEHNR and FQNEAQ (reference sequence).